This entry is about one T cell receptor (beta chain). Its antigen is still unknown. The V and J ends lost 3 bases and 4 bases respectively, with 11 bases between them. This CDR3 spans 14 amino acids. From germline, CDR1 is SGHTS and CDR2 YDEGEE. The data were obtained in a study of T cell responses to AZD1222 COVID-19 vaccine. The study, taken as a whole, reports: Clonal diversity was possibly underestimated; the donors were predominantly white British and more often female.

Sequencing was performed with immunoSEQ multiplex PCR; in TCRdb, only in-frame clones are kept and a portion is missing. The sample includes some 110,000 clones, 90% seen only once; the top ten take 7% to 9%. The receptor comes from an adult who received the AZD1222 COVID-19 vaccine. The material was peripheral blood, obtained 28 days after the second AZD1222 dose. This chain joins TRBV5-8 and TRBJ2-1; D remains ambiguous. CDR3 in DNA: TGTGCCAGCAGCTCTAGGGAAACTTACAATGAGCAGTTCTTC. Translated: CASSSRETYNEQFF.